This T cell receptor beta chain was sequenced in a study of T cells in Graves' hyperthyroidism and ophthalmopathy. Regarding this clonotype: The antigen remains undetermined. Just one base apart from a much larger clone, this may be a read error.

Study findings and constraints: Patients with ophthalmopathy were separated from those with stable hyperthyroidism by a 13 V-J model.

Subjects with ophthalmopathy showed a Clinical Activity Score no lower than 3, a NOSPECS grade no lower than 4, and a duration shorter than 3 months. Uncontrolled infection, other autoimmune disease, pregnancy and lactation each barred patients from inclusion. The source material, RNA transcripts, was used to amplify TCR beta CDR3 regions. HTBI primers were used for first-round RT-PCR of the TCR CDR3. TCRdb used MiXCR to reprocess the multiplex PCR reads, holding one entry per CDR3 protein. Of 300,000 to 450,000 distinct CDR3 sequences in the sample, around 15% were seen once. After removal of 1 base from V and 0 bases from J, the junction contained 9 bases not matched to a gene. This CDR3 region has 18 residues. Germline CDR1 is DFQATT and CDR2 is SNEGSKA (reference sequence).

The sequenced material came from blood. This receptor was taken from a woman between 25 and 40 years old with Graves' ophthalmopathy. The rearrangement links TRBV20-1 to TRBJ2-6; the match to TRBD2 covers 7 bases. The CDR3 protein is CSARGVSGVYSGANVLTF. CDR3 sequence (DNA): TGCAGTGCTAGAGGTGTCAGCGGGGTCTACTCTGGGGCCAACGTCCTGACTTTC.